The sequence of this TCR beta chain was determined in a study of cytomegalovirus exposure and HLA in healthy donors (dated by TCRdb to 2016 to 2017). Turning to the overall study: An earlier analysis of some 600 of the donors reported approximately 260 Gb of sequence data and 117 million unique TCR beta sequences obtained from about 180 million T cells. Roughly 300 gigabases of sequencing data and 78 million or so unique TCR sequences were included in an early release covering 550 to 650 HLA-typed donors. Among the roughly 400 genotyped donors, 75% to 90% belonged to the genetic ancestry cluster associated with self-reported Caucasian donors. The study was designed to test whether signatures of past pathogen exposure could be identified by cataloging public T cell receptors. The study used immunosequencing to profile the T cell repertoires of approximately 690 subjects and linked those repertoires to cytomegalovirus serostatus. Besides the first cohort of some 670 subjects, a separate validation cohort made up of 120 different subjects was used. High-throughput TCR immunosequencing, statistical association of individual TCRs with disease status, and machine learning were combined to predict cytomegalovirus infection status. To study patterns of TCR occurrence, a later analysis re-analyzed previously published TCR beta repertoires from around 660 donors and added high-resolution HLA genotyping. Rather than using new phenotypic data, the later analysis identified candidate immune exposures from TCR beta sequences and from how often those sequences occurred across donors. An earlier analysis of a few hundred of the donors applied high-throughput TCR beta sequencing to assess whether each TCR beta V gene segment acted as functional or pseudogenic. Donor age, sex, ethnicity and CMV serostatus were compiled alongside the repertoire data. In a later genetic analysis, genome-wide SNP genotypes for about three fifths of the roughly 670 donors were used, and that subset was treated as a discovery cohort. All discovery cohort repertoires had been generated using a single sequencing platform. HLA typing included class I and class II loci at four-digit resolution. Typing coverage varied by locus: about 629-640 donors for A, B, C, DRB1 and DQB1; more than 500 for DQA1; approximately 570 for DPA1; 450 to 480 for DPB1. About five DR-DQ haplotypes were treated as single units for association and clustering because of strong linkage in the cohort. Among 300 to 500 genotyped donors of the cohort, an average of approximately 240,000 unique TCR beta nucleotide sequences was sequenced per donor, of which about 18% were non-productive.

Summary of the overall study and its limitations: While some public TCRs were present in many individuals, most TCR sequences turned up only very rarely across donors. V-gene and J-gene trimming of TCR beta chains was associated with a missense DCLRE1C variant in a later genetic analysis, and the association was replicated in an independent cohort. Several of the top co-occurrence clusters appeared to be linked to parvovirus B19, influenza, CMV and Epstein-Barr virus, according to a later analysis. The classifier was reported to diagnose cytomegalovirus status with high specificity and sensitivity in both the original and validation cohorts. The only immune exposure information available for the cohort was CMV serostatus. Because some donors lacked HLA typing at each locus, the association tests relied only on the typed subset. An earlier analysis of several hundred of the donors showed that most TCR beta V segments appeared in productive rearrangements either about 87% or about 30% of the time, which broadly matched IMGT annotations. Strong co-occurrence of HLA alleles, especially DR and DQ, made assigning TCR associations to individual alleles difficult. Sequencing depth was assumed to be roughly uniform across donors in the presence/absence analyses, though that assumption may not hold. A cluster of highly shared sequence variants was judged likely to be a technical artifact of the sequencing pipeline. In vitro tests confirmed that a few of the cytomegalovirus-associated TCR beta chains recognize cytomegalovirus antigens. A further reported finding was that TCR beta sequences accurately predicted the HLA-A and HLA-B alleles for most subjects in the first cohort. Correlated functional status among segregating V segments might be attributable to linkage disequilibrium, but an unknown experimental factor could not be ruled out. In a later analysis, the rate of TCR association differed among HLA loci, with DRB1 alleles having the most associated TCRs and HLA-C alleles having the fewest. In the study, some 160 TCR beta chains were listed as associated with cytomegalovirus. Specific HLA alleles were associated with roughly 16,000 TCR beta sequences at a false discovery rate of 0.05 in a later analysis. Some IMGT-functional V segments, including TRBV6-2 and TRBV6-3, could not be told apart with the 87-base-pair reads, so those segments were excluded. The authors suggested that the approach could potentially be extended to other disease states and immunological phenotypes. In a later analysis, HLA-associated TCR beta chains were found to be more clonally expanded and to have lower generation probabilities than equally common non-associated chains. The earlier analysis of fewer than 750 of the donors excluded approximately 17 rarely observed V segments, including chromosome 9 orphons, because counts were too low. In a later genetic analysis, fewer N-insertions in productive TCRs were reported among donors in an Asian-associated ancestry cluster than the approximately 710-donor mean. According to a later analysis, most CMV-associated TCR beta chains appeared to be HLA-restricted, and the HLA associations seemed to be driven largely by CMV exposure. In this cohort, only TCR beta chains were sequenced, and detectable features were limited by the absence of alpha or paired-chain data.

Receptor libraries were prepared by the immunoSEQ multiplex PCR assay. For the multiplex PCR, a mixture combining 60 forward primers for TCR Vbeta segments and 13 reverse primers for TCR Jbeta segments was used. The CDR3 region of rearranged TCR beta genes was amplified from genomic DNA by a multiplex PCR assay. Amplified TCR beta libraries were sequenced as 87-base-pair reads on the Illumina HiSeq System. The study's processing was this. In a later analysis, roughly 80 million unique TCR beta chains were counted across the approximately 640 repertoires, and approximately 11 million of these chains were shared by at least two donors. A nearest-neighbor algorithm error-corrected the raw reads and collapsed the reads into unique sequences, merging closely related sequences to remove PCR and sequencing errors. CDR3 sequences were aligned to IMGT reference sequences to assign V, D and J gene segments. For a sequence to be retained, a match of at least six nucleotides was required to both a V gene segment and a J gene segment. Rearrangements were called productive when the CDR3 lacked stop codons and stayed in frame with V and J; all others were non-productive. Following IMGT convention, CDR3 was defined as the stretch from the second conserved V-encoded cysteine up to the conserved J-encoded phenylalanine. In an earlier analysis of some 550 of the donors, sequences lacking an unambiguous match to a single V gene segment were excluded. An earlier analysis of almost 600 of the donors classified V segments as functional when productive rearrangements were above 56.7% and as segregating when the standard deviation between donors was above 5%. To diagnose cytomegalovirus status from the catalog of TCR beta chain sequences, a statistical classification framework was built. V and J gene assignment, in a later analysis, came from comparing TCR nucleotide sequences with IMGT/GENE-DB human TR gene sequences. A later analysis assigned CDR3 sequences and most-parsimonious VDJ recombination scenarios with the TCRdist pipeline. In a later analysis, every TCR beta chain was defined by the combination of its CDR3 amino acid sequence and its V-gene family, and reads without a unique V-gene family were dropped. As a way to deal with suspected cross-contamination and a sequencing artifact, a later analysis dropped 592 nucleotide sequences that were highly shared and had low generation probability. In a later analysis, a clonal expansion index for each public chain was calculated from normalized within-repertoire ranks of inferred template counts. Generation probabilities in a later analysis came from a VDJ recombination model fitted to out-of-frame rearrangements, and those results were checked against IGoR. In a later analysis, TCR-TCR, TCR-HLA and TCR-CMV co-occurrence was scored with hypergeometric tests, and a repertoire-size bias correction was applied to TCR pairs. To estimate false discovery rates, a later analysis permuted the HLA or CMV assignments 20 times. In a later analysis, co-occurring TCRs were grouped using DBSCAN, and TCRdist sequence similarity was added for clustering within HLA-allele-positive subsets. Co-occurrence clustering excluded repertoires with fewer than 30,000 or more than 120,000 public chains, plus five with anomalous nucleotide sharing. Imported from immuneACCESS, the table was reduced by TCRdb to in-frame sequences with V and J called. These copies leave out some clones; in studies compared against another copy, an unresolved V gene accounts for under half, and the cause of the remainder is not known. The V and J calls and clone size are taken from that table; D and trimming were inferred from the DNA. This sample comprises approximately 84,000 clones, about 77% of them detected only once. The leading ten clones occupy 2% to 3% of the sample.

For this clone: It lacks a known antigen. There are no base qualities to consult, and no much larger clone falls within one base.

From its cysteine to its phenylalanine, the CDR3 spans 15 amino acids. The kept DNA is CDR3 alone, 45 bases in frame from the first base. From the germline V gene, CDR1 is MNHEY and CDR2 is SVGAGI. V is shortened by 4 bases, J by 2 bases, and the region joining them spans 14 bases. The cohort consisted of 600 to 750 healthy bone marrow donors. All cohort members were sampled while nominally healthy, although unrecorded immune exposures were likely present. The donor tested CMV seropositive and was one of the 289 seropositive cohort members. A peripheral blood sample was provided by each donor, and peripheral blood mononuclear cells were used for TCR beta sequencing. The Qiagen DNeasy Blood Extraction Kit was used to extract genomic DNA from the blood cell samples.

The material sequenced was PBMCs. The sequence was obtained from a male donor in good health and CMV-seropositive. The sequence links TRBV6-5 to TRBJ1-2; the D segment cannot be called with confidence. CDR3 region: CASSSPLRGNYGYTF. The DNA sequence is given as TGTGCCAGCAGTTCTCCCCTCCGCGGCAACTATGGCTACACCTTC.